The 11 T cell receptor beta chains below all came from one sample that was sequenced in a study of beta chain features in type 1 diabetes. The isolated RNA, all of it, was reverse transcribed, so expressed TCRB transcripts were what got sequenced. Measured with immunoSEQ multiplex PCR; TCRdb has only the in-frame clones, and not every one. The sample contains around 500,000 clones, roughly 11% of which appear only once. Sequencing used naive CD4+ T cells from blood. Source of these receptors: a woman between 18 and 29 years old in good health.

The chain employs TRBV18 and TRBJ2-6, with D maybe TRBD1 (5 bases). Germline CDR1 and CDR2: KGHSH and LQKENI. This CDR3 region has 16 residues. The V end was cut by 3 bases, the J end by 2 bases, with 11 bases between. Written as DNA, the CDR3 is TGTGCCAGCTCACCCCCAGGGTTACCTGGGGCCAACGTCCTGACTTTC. Residues: CASSPPGLPGANVLTF.

This clone was observed a few times. The rearrangement uses TRBV14 and TRBJ1-6, with TRBD1 as a possible D gene (5 bases). Germline V CDR1 and CDR2: SGHDN, FVKESK. Trimming stripped 0 bases from V and 14 bases from J, with 11 bases between. The CDR3 has 13 residues. The CDR3 DNA is TGTGCCAGCAGCCAAGAGTCGAGGGGCACCCTCCACTTT. Its protein is CASSQESRGTLHF.

The CDR3 reads CASSHRTGVTDTQYF. CDR3 DNA sequence: TGTGCCAGCAGCCACCGAACGGGGGTCACAGATACGCAGTATTTT. The chain recombines TRBV4-2 with TRBJ2-3; maybe TRBD2 (6 bases). The CDR3 sequence is 15 residues long. V lost 3 bases and J 2 bases, leaving 12 bases between the germline ends. The germline V gene encodes CDR1 LGHNA and CDR2 YNFKEQ.

This clone was picked up a small number of times. V and J are TRBV4-3 and TRBJ1-5; D unclear. This CDR3 is built from 14 residues. V lost 1 base and J lost 5, with 9 bases in between. Germline V gene data show CDR1 as LGHNA and CDR2 as YSLEER. The CDR3 spells CASSQVREDQPQHF. CDR3 coding DNA: TGCGCCAGCAGCCAAGTGAGGGAGGATCAGCCCCAGCATTTT.

This clone has a handful of counts. CDR3 sequence reads: CASSSQRRKGYTF. The CDR3 nucleotides read TGTGCCAGCAGTTCGCAGCGTAGGAAGGGCTACACCTTC. J is TRBJ1-2 and V is TRBV28, with D hard to call. Trimming shortened V by 4 bases and J by 8 bases, and 14 bases separated the two germline ends. Germline values: CDR1 MDHEN, CDR2 SYDVKM. CDR3 length: 13 amino acids.

This clone was counted a few times. This rearrangement joins TRBV6-5 to TRBJ1-2, with no clear D. The CDR3 runs 12 residues. Germline assignment: CDR1 MNHEY and CDR2 SVGAGI. V was clipped by 2 bases and J by 3 bases, with 4 bases between them. CDR3 amino acids: CASSYGDYGYTF. The CDR3 DNA sequence: TGTGCCAGCAGTTACGGGGACTATGGCTACACCTTC.

The genes are TRBV7-2 and TRBJ2-7; D unresolved. The germline V gene encodes CDR1 SGHTA and CDR2 FQGNSA. V was cut by 1 base and J by 3 bases, with 7 bases left in between. The CDR3 is made up of 13 amino acids. The CDR3 DNA follows: TGTGCCAGCAGCTTAGGCGTGAACTACGAGCAGTACGTC. It yields the protein CASSLGVNYEQYV.

The rearrangement links TRBV9 to TRBJ2-1; a weak D match, TRBD1 (6 bases). There are 16 residues in the CDR3. The V end was cut by 4 bases, the J end by 6 bases, with 20 bases between. Germline V lookup: CDR1 SGDLS, CDR2 YYNGEE. This CDR3 is CASSITGTQISNEQFF. The CDR3 DNA reads as TGTGCCAGCAGCATAACCGGGACACAAATTAGCAATGAGCAGTTCTTC.

The chain joins TRBV2 to TRBJ2-5; 7 nucleotides line up with TRBD2. The CDR3 covers 15 residues. V lost 10 bases and J lost 3; bases outside the gene matches: 14. The germline V gene has CDR1 SNHLY and CDR2 FYNNEI. The CDR3 DNA follows: TGTGCCACCCCGAGGGTTCGGGGGGATGAAGAGACCCAGTACTTC. Translated: CATPRVRGDEETQYF.

This clone was seen only a few times. V gene TRBV12-5 combines with J gene TRBJ1-1; D is undetermined. Germline values: CDR1 LGHNT, CDR2 FRNRAP. V was trimmed by 7 bases and J by 3 bases, leaving 6 bases between them. This CDR3 has 11 residues. CDR3 protein: CASAQYTEAFF. The DNA of the CDR3 is TGTGCTAGTGCACAGTACACTGAAGCTTTCTTT.

This chain uses TRBV7-6 with TRBJ1-2; TRBD1 aligns across 8 bases. Per germline, CDR1 SGHVS and CDR2 FNYEAQ. V shed 5 bases, J shed 4 bases, and the junction held 6 bases outside the gene matches. This CDR3 is 14 amino acids long. CDR3 sequence: CASSPGQGLYGYTF. The DNA of the CDR3 is TGTGCCAGCAGCCCCGGACAGGGTCTCTATGGCTACACCTTC.